The 31 T cell receptor beta chains below all came from one sample that was sequenced in a study of blood T cell repertoires in COVID-19. Profiling relied on immunoSEQ multiplex PCR, and the TCRdb table lists in-frame clones only, not all of them. The table shows about 280,000 clones, with roughly four fifths occurring only once. The source material was PBMCs or T cells enriched from blood (not recorded which). The receptors derive from a man aged 40-50 years who had been exposed to COVID-19.

As to this clone: This same CDR3 is encoded by further DNA sequences in the sample. V usage is TRBV19 and J usage is TRBJ2-5; 8 bases are shared with TRBD1. Germline CDR1 is LNHDA and CDR2 is SQIVND (reference sequence). This CDR3 has 14 amino acids. V dropped 1 base and J dropped 2; count of bases not matched to a gene: 0. The CDR3 reads CASSIGQGQETQYF. The CDR3 region has the DNA TGTGCCAGTAGTATAGGACAGGGGCAAGAGACCCAGTACTTC.

The table lists this clone with a count of one. The chain carries TRBV3-1 (or the pseudogene TRBV3-2) and TRBJ2-3; 7 bases map to TRBD1. The CDR3 contains 15 residues. Germline V gene data show CDR1 as LGHDT and CDR2 as YNNKEL (reference sequence). V trimming: 2 bases; J trimming: 1 base; junction bases outside the gene matches: 3. The CDR3, as DNA: TGTGCCAGCAGCCAAAGTAGGGGGCGCACAGATACGCAGTATTTT. Encoded protein: CASSQSRGRTDTQYF.

The chain uses TRBV10-3 and TRBJ1-1, with TRBD1 matching over 12 bases. This CDR3 is 14 amino acids long. From germline, CDR1 is ENHRY and CDR2 SYGVKD. J lost 5 bases, V lost 10 bases, and 8 bases had no gene match. The CDR3 DNA reads as TGTGCCACAGGGACAGGGGGCGCGGGGACTGAAGCTTTCTTT. Translating it yields CATGTGGAGTEAFF.

This clone has more than one count but fewer than ten. The V call is TRBV5-1, the J call TRBJ1-1; possible D gene TRBD1, 5 bases. The V gene lost 1 base and the J gene lost 11 bases, with 18 bases spanning the gap. This CDR3 region has 14 residues. CDR1 SGHRS and CDR2 YFSETQ come from the germline V gene. CDR3 sequence (DNA): TGCGCCAGCAGCTTGTCAGGGACTCAGCCCGGGGCTTTCTTT. Residues: CASSLSGTQPGAFF.

This chain links TRBV11-3 with TRBJ1-6; TRBD1 agrees at 7 bases. Germline CDR1 SGHNT, CDR2 YENEEA. The CDR3 is made up of 17 amino acids. V gave up 1 base and J gave up 14 bases; unmatched junction bases: 17. The CDR3 DNA reads as TGTGCCAGCAGCTTAGTGGGACAGAGTTTCGGCCGACCGACCCTCCACTTT. Translated, it gives CASSLVGQSFGRPTLHF.

This clone was recorded once. This sequence joins TRBV2 and TRBJ1-5; perhaps TRBD1 as D (6 bases). Per the germline V gene, CDR1 is SNHLY and CDR2 is FYNNEI. This CDR3 is 13 amino acids long. Trimming removed 7 bases from V and 5 bases from J, with 12 bases in between. CDR3 in amino acids: CASNWDKDQPQHF. The CDR3 DNA reads TGTGCCAGCAATTGGGACAAAGATCAGCCCCAGCATTTT.

This clone was seen only once. The gene calls are TRBV30 and TRBJ2-5; weak D call: TRBD1 (6 bases). V was trimmed by 1 base and J by 5 bases, leaving 14 bases between them. Germline V CDR1 and CDR2: GTSNPN, SVGIG (reference sequence). The CDR3 length is 14 residues. The CDR3 coding sequence is TGTGCCTGGAGTGGAAGACAGGAGAGGGAGACCCAGTACTTC. It specifies CAWSGRQERETQYF.

The rearrangement uses TRBV19 and TRBJ2-7; TRBD1 matches 9 bases. The germline V gene encodes CDR1 LNHDA and CDR2 SQIVND (reference sequence). Unmatched junction bases numbered 4, after V lost 6 bases and J lost 4 bases. The CDR3 covers 13 residues. CDR3 nucleotide sequence: TGTGCCAGTAGACCCGACAGGGGGTACGAGCAGTACTTC. Translated: CASRPDRGYEQYF.

As DNA, the CDR3 is TGTGCCAGCAGCTTGTCTCGACTAGCGGGAGTCGTGTTCTTC. Protein product: CASSLSRLAGVVFF. The rearrangement links TRBV5-6 to TRBJ2-1; 12 bases line up with TRBD2. This CDR3 has 14 residues. After removal of 1 base from V and 15 bases from J, the junction contained 8 bases not matched to a gene. The germline V gene has CDR1 SGHDT and CDR2 YYEEEE.

The DNA for the CDR3 is TGTGCCACCAGCAGAGAACCAGGGGTAAGCTACGAGCAGTACTTC. This sequence encodes CATSREPGVSYEQYF. This chain joins TRBV15 and TRBJ2-7, with D possibly being TRBD1 (6 bases). V lost 0 bases and J lost 3, with 12 bases in between. The CDR3 is 15 amino acids. Germline V lookup: CDR1 LNHNV, CDR2 YYDKDF (reference sequence).

V and J are TRBV12-3 or TRBV12-4 and TRBJ2-6; D gene uncertain. V dropped 8 bases and J dropped 1 base, with 6 bases sitting between them. The CDR3 is made up of 13 amino acids. The CDR3 nucleotides are TGTGCCAGCCTTCCTTCTGGGGCCAACGTCCTGACTTTC. It is translated as CASLPSGANVLTF.

The chain recombines TRBV7-2 with TRBJ1-6; 9 nucleotides agree with TRBD1. CDR1 and CDR2 from the germline V gene are SGHTA and FQGNSA. This CDR3 contains 16 residues. Trimming removed 1 base from V and 7 bases from J; junction bases left unmatched: 5. CDR3 residues: CASSLGGQGWNSPLHF. The CDR3 DNA sequence: TGTGCCAGCAGCTTAGGAGGACAGGGGTGGAATTCACCCCTCCACTTT.

V is TRBV11-3 and J is TRBJ2-3, with D tentatively TRBD2 (5 bases). CDR3 length: 14 residues. The V end lost 1 base, the J end lost 4 bases, and 9 bases lay between the germline ends. In germline, CDR1 is SGHNT, CDR2 YENEEA. Written as DNA, the CDR3 is TGTGCCAGCAGCTTAGGCCTAGCCGCAGATACGCAGTATTTT. This gives the protein CASSLGLAADTQYF.

The chain has TRBV9 and TRBJ2-7; 12 nucleotides match TRBD1. Germline V gene lookup returns CDR1 SGDLS and CDR2 YYNGEE. V lost 4 bases, J lost 4 bases, and 15 bases stayed unmatched. The CDR3 is made up of 18 amino acids. The CDR3: CASSTGTGGEQMNYEQYF. CDR3 in DNA: TGTGCCAGCAGCACCGGGACAGGGGGCGAGCAGATGAATTACGAGCAGTACTTC.

For the CDR3, the DNA is TGTGCCAGCAGCCAAGACAGGGGCTATGGCTACACCTTC. Its translation: CASSQDRGYGYTF. The rearrangement uses TRBV3-1 (or the pseudogene TRBV3-2) and TRBJ1-2, with D possibly TRBD1 on 6 matching bases. V lost 0 bases, J lost 4 bases, and 6 bases lay in between. This CDR3 is built from 13 residues. Germline V lookup: CDR1 LGHDT, CDR2 YNNKEL (reference sequence).

The CDR3 DNA follows: TGTGCCAGCAGCTTAGGAAGCGGAGGGATTCGAGAGACCCAGTACTTC. Protein product: CASSLGSGGIRETQYF. The rearrangement links TRBV7-8 to TRBJ2-5; perhaps TRBD2 as D (6 bases). The CDR3 has 16 amino acids. The germline V gene has CDR1 SGHVS and CDR2 FQNEAQ. The V and J ends lost 1 base and 4 bases respectively, with 16 bases between them.

CDR3 protein: CASSRRAGPLAKNIQYF. The CDR3, as DNA: TGTGCCAGCAGCCGGCGAGCGGGACCCCTAGCCAAAAACATTCAGTACTTC. The V gene is TRBV3-1 (or the pseudogene TRBV3-2), the J gene TRBJ2-4; 7 bases map to TRBD2. Per the germline V gene, CDR1 is LGHDT and CDR2 is YNNKEL (reference sequence). The V gene end was trimmed by 4 bases and the J gene end by 0 bases; junction bases not matched to a gene: 9. The CDR3 is 17 residues long.

This clone was observed a single time. This sequence joins TRBV2 and TRBJ2-5; D is possibly TRBD2 (5 bases). V dropped 8 bases and J dropped 0 bases, with 22 bases sitting between them. This CDR3 has 17 amino acids. The germline V gene has CDR1 SNHLY and CDR2 FYNNEI. The CDR3 nucleotides are TGTGCCAGCGCAGGAGAGGGAAATCGTCAGTACCAAGAGACCCAGTACTTC. Its translation: CASAGEGNRQYQETQYF.

The chain uses TRBV5-1 and TRBJ1-1; 8 positions match TRBD1. V trimming: 3 bases; J trimming: 5 bases; junction bases outside the gene matches: 9. Germline CDR1 reads SGHRS; CDR2 reads YFSETQ. The length of the CDR3 is 15 residues. The CDR3 is CASSSETGDRTEAFF. Written as DNA, the CDR3 is TGCGCCAGCAGCTCAGAGACAGGGGATAGGACTGAAGCTTTCTTT. The full variable domain, in which reference TRBV5-1 and TRBJ1-1 provide the parts outside the CDR3, is KAGVTQTPRYLIKTRGQQVTLSCSPISGHRSVSWYQQTPGQGLQFLFEYFSETQRNKGNFPGRFSGRQFSNSRSEMNVSTLELGDSALYLCASSSETGDRTEAFFGQGTRLTVV.

The V and J genes are TRBV5-6 and TRBJ2-7; TRBD1 agrees at 7 bases. CDR1 and CDR2 from the germline V gene are SGHDT and YYEEEE. The CDR3 covers 13 residues. V gave up 3 bases and J gave up 2 bases; unmatched junction bases: 2. As DNA, the CDR3 is TGTGCCAGCAGCTGGACAGGAACCTACGAGCAGTACTTC. Amino acid sequence: CASSWTGTYEQYF.

The chain couples TRBV3-1 (or the pseudogene TRBV3-2) to TRBJ2-5; 8 bases are a match to TRBD2. With 2 bases clipped from V and 3 bases from J, the junction kept 11 bases outside the gene matches. The CDR3 runs to 17 residues. Germline CDR1 is LGHDT and CDR2 is YNNKEL (reference sequence). In nucleotides, the CDR3 is TGTGCCAGCAGCCAAAGATTGTCAGCGGGAGTAGAAGAGACCCAGTACTTC. This codes for CASSQRLSAGVEETQYF.

The V and J genes are TRBV10-3 and TRBJ2-7, with 15 bases aligning to TRBD2. After removal of 3 bases from V and 3 bases from J, the junction contained 6 bases not matched to a gene. The CDR3 extends over 17 amino acids. CDR1 is ENHRY, CDR2 SYGVKD, per germline. The CDR3 here is CAISEGRGLAGGYEQYF. CDR3 coding DNA: TGTGCCATCAGTGAAGGTAGGGGACTAGCGGGAGGCTACGAGCAGTACTTC.

The chain uses TRBV7-9 and TRBJ1-1; D remains unclear. The ends were cut back, 6 bases at V and 4 bases at J, with 21 bases in the middle. CDR1 is SEHNR, CDR2 FQNEAQ, per germline (reference sequence). This CDR3 region has 16 residues. As DNA, the CDR3 is TGTGCCAGCAGTCACGCGCCGTACGAATGGAGCACTGAAGCTTTCTTT. Translating it yields CASSHAPYEWSTEAFF.

The V call is TRBV29-1, the J call TRBJ2-7, with 13 nucleotides matching TRBD2. The CDR3 loop spans 14 amino acids. With V trimmed by 5 bases and J by 7 bases, 8 bases remained unmatched. Germline values: CDR1 SQVTM, CDR2 ANQGSEA. The CDR3 region has the DNA TGCAGCGTTATGGGACTAGCGGGAATATCTGAGCAGTACTTC. It specifies CSVMGLAGISEQYF.

The chain employs TRBV29-1 and TRBJ2-7; weak D call: TRBD1 (5 bases). The CDR3 totals 15 residues. The germline V gene has CDR1 SQVTM and CDR2 ANQGSEA. V was pared by 0 bases and J by 6 bases, with 18 bases between. This CDR3 is CSVEDPGRVGSEQYF. CDR3 sequence (DNA): TGCAGCGTTGAAGATCCGGGCAGGGTCGGGTCCGAGCAGTACTTC.

The V gene is TRBV12-3 or TRBV12-4, the J gene TRBJ1-2, with D perhaps matching TRBD1 (5 bases). The CDR3 runs to 13 residues. The V gene lost 6 bases and the J gene lost 4 bases, with 12 bases spanning the gap. The CDR3 spells CASSLTEIYGYTF. The CDR3 DNA sequence: TGTGCCAGCAGCCTGACAGAGATCTATGGCTACACCTTC.

This chain joins TRBV15 and TRBJ1-6; 7 bases fit TRBD1. Trimming took 1 base from V and 10 from J; bases not matched to a gene: 7. This CDR3 has 15 amino acids. CDR1 and CDR2 (germline): LNHNV, YYDKDF (reference sequence). CDR3 in amino acids: CATSRGATGRSPLHF. The CDR3 coding sequence is TGTGCCACCAGCAGAGGGGCGACAGGGAGGTCACCCCTCCACTTT.

The CDR3 reads CAWSADRESYSNQPQHF. In DNA form, the CDR3 reads TGTGCCTGGAGTGCAGACAGGGAATCCTATAGCAATCAGCCCCAGCATTTT. V usage is TRBV30 and J usage is TRBJ1-5; 7 bases agree with TRBD1. Losses at the gene ends were 1 base for V and 0 bases for J; bases not matched to a gene: 9. The CDR3 spans 17 residues. The germline V gene has CDR1 GTSNPN and CDR2 SVGIG (reference sequence).

Here the CDR3 reads CASSFAENTEAFF. CDR3 DNA: TGTGCCAGCAGTTTTGCAGAGAACACTGAAGCTTTCTTT. The chain recombines TRBV27 with TRBJ1-1; the D is unclear. The germline V and J ends were trimmed by 3 bases and 1 base, with 6 bases remaining between them. The CDR3 totals 13 residues. The germline CDR1 and CDR2 sequences are MNHEY and SMNVEV (reference sequence).

The chain carries TRBV5-1 and TRBJ2-4; D call uncertain. The CDR3 is made up of 15 amino acids. Trimming took off 0 bases at V and 2 bases at J, with 9 bases between the two ends. Germline loops: CDR1 SGHRS, CDR2 YFSETQ. CDR3 bases: TGCGCCAGCAGCTTGGCCCCACAGACCAAAAACATTCAGTACTTC. This gives the protein CASSLAPQTKNIQYF.

The chain employs TRBV30 and TRBJ1-1, with D possibly being TRBD1 (5 bases). CDR1 GTSNPN and CDR2 SVGIG come from the germline V gene (reference sequence). V was clipped by 0 bases and J by 11 bases, with 19 bases between them. The CDR3 consists of 14 residues. CDR3 in DNA: TGTGCCTGGAGTGTACGCCAGGGAAGAATTAAGGCTTTCTTT. It translates to CAWSVRQGRIKAFF.